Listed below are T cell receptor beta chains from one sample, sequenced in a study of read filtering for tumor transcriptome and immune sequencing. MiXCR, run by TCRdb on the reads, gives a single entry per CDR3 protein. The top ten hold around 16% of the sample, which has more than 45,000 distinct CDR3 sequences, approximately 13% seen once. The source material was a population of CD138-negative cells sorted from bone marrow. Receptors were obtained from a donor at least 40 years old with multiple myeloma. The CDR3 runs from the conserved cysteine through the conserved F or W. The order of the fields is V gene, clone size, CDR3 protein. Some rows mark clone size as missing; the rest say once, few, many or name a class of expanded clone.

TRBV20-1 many CSASAGISPDYNEQFF
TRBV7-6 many CASSLQQGSGNTIYF
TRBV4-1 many CASSQSGGRYPDTQYF
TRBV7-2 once CASRDSGGHNEQFF
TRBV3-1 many CASSQDSGAGVQYF
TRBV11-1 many CASSLASWTTTDTQYF
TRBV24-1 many CATARTGGETQYF
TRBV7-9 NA CASSLDSGQRRIYGYTF
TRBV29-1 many CSQRRGGVDTQYF
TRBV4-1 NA CASRPLLGEPYEQYF
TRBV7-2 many CASSLGAGGNTGELFF
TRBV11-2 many CASSLGPLGNQPQHF
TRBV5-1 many CASSLGRQREQYF
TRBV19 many CASSRRMNQNSNQPQHF
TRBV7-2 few CASSLGRGASQFF
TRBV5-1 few CASSLGQLGPTEAFF
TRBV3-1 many CASKKTTGFMNTEAFF
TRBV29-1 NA CSVEEGGDQPQHF
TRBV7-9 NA CASSPRGANVLAF
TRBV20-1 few CSAKISGFTDTQYF
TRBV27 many CASSLWATGGNNEQFF
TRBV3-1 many CASSPRPYEQYF
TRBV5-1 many CASSLASISSYEQYF
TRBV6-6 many CASSLSLYTEAFF
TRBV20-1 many CSVPRGSTEAFF
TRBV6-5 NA CASAPPAAYEQYF
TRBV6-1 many CASSDAKGVGSSYEQYF
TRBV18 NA CASSSGQGAPSNQLQHF
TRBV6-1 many CASSEERNQPQHF
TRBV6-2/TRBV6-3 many CASSTGQGFAYEQYF
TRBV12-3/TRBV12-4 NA CASTNSFPSGNSIYF
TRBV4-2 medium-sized CASSQEGQLGEKLFF